Detailed here is one T cell receptor beta chain. What it binds is unknown. This entry belongs to a study of cytomegalovirus exposure and HLA in healthy donors. Study-level points and caveats: There were around 160 TCR beta chains listed as cytomegalovirus-associated.

Vbeta (60) and Jbeta (13) primers were used in the PCR. Produced via immunoSEQ multiplex PCR; TCRdb's table is partial and in-frame only. Of some 78,000 clones in the sample, about 68% were seen once. Donors had nominal health at sampling but likely had unrecorded immune exposures. Germline lookup yields CDR1 SGHTA and CDR2 FQGNSA. The CDR3 runs 13 residues. V dropped 5 bases and J dropped 7 bases, with 11 bases sitting between them. Sequenced: PBMCs. V is TRBV7-2 and J is TRBJ2-2, with a weak D call TRBD1 (5 bases). This TCR was sampled from a man aged 40-49 years in good health and CMV-seropositive. For the CDR3, the DNA is TGTGCCAGCAGCCTTCAGGGTGGCGGGGAGCTGTTTTTT. Residues: CASSLQGGGELFF.